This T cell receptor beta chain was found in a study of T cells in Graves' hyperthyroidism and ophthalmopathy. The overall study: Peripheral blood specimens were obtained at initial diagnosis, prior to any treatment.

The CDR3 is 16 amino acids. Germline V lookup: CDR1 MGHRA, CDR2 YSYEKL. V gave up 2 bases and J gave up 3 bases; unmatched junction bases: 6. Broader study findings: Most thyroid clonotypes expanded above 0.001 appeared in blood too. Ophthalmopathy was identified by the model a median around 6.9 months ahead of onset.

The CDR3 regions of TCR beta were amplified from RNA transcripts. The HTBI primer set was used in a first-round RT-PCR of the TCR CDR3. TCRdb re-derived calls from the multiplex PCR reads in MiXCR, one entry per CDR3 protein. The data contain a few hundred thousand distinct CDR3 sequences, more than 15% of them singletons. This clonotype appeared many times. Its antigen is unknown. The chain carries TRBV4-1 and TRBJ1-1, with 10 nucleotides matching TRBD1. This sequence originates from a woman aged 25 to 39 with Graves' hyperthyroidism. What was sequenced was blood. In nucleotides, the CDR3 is TGCGCCAGCAGCCAAAAGGACAGGGGGGCTCACACTGAAGCTTTCTTT. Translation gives CASSQKDRGAHTEAFF.